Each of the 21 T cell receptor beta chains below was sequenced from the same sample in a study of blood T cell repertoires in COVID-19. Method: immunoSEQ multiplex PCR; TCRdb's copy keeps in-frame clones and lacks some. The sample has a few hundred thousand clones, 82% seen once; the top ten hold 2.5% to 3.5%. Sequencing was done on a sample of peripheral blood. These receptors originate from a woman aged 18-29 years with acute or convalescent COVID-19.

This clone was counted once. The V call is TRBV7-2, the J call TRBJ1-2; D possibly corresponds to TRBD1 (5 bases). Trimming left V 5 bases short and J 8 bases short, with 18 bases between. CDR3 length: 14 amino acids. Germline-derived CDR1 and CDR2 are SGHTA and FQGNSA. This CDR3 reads CASSPRRQGKGYTF. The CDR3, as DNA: TGTGCCAGCAGCCCCCGGCGTCAGGGTAAGGGCTACACCTTC.

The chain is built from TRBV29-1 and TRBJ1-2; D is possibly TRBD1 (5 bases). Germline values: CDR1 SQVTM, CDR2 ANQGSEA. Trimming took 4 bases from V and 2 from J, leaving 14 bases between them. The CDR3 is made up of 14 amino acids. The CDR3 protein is CSVGRGRANYGYTF. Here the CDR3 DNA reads TGCAGCGTTGGGAGGGGCAGGGCCAACTATGGCTACACCTTC.

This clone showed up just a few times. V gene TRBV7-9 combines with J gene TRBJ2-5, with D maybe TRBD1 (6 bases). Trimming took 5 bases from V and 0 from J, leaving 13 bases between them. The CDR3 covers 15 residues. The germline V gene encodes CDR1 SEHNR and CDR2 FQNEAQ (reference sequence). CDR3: CASSPWTADQETQYF. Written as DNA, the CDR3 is TGTGCCAGCAGCCCTTGGACAGCCGACCAAGAGACCCAGTACTTC.

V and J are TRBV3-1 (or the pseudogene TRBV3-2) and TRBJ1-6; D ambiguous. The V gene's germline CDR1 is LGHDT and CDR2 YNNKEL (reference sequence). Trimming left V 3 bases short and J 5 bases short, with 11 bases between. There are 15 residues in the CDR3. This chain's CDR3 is CASSQATDNNSPLHF. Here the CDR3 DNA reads TGTGCCAGCAGCCAGGCTACAGATAATAATTCACCCCTCCACTTT.

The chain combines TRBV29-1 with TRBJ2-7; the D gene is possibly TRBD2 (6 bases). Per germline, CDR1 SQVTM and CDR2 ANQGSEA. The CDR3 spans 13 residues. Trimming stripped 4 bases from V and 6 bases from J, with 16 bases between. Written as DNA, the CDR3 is TGCAGCGTTGTGGGAGGCGGTTTTATCGAGCAGTACTTC. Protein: CSVVGGGFIEQYF.

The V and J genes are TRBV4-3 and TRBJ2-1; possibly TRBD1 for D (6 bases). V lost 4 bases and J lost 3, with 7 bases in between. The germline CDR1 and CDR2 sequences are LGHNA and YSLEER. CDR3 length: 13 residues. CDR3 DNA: TGCGCCAGCAGCCCACAGGGCTACAATGAGCAGTTCTTC. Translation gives CASSPQGYNEQFF.

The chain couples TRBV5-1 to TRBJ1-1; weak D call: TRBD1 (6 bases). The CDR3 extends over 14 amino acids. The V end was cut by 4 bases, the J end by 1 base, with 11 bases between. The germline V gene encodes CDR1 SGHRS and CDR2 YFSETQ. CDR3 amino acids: CASSPGTRNTEAFF. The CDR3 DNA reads TGCGCCAGCAGCCCGGGGACAAGGAACACTGAAGCTTTCTTT.

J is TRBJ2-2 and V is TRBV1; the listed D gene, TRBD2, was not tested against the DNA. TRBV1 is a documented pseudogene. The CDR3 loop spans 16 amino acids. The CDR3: CTSSQVASGRHRGAVF. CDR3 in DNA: TGCACCAGCAGCCAAGTTGCTAGCGGGAGACACCGGGGAGCTGTTTTT.

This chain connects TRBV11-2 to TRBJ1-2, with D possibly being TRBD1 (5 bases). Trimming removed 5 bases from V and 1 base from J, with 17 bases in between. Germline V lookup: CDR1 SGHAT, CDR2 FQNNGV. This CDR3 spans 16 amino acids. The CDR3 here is CASSRLRGGNNYGYTF. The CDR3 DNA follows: TGTGCCAGCAGCAGGTTAAGGGGCGGGAATAACTATGGCTACACCTTC.

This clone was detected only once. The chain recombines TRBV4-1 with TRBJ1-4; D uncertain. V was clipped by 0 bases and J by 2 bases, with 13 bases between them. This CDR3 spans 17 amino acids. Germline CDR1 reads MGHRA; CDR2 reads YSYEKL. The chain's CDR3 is CASSQDNIVSTNEKLFF. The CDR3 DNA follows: TGCGCCAGCAGCCAAGATAATATCGTATCTACTAATGAAAAACTGTTTTTT.

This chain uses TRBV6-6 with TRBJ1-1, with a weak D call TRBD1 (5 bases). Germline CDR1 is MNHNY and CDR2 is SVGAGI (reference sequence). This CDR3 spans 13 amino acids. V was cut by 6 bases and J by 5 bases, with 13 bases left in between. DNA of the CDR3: TGTGCCAGCAGCCCCCCCGGGGGGACTGAAGCTTTCTTT. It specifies CASSPPGGTEAFF.

The CDR3 sequence: CASSLVGQGNTGELFF. The CDR3 DNA follows: TGTGCCAGCAGCTTGGTGGGACAGGGCAACACCGGGGAGCTGTTTTTT. The V gene is TRBV5-6, the J gene TRBJ2-2; TRBD1 aligns across 9 bases. V trimming: 0 bases; J trimming: 2 bases; junction bases outside the gene matches: 2. The CDR3 is 16 residues long. Per germline, CDR1 SGHDT and CDR2 YYEEEE.

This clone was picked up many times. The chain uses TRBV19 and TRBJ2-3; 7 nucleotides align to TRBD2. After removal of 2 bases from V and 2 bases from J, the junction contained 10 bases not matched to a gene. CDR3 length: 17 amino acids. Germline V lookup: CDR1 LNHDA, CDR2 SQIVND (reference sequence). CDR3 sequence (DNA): TGTGCCAGTAGTATACGTTTAGTGGGAGGGCCCACAGATACGCAGTATTTT. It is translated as CASSIRLVGGPTDTQYF.

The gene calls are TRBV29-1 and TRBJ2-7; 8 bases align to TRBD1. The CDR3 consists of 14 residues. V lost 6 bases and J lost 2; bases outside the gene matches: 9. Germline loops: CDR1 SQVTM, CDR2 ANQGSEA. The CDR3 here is CSVFGTGITYEQYF. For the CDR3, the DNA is TGCAGCGTCTTCGGGACAGGCATAACCTACGAGCAGTACTTC.

CDR3 bases: TGTGCCAGCAGTCGACAACAGGGTTCCTCTGAAAAACTGTTTTTT. It specifies CASSRQQGSSEKLFF. V usage is TRBV27 and J usage is TRBJ1-4, with D tentatively TRBD1 (6 bases). This CDR3 contains 15 residues. V shed 5 bases and J shed 7 bases, with 17 bases lying between them. The germline CDR1 and CDR2 sequences are MNHEY and SMNVEV (reference sequence). The full variable domain, with the rest looked up from reference TRBV27 and TRBJ1-4, is EAQVTQNPRYLITVTGKKLTVTCSQNMNHEYMSWYRQDPGLGLRQIYYSMNVEVTDKGDVPEGYKVSRKEKRNFPLILESPSPNQTSLYFCASSRQQGSSEKLFFGSGTQLSVL.

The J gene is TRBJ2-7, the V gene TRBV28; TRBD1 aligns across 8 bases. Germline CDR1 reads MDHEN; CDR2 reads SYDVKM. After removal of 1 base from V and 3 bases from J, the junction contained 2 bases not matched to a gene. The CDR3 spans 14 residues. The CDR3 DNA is TGTGCCAGCAGTTTATTCGGACAGGGCTACGAGCAGTACTTC. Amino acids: CASSLFGQGYEQYF.

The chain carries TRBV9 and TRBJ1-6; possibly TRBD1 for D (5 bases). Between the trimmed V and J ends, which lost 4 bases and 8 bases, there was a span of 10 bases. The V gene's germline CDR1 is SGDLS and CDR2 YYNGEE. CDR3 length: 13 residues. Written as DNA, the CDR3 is TGTGCCAGCAGCCGGGCCAGGGATTCACCCCTCCACTTT. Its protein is CASSRARDSPLHF.

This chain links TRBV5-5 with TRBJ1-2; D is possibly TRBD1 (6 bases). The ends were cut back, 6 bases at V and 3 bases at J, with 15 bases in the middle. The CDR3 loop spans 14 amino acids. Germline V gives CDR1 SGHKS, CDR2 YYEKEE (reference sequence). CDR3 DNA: TGTGCCAGCACCTGGGGGGGCGGTGACTATGGCTACACCTTC. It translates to CASTWGGGDYGYTF.

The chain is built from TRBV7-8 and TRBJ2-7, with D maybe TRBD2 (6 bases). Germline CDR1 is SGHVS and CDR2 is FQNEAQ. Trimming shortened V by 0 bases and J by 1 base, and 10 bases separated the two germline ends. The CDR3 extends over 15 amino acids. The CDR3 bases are TGTGCCAGCAGCTTAGCGGGGACTGGGTCCTACGAGCAGTACTTC. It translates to CASSLAGTGSYEQYF.

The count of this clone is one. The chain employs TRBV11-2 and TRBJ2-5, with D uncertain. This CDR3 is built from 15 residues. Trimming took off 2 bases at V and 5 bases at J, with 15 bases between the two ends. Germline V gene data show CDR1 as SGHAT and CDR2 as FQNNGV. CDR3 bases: TGTGCCAGCAGCTTATCCTATGGCCCCAGGGAGACCCAGTACTTC. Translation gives CASSLSYGPRETQYF.

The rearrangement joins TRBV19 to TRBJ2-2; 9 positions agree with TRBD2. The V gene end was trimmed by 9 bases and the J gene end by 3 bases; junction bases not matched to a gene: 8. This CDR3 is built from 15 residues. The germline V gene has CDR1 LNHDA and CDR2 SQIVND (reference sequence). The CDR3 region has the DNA TGTGCCAGCCACTTAGCGGGAGTTCACACCGGGGAGCTGTTTTTT. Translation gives CASHLAGVHTGELFF.